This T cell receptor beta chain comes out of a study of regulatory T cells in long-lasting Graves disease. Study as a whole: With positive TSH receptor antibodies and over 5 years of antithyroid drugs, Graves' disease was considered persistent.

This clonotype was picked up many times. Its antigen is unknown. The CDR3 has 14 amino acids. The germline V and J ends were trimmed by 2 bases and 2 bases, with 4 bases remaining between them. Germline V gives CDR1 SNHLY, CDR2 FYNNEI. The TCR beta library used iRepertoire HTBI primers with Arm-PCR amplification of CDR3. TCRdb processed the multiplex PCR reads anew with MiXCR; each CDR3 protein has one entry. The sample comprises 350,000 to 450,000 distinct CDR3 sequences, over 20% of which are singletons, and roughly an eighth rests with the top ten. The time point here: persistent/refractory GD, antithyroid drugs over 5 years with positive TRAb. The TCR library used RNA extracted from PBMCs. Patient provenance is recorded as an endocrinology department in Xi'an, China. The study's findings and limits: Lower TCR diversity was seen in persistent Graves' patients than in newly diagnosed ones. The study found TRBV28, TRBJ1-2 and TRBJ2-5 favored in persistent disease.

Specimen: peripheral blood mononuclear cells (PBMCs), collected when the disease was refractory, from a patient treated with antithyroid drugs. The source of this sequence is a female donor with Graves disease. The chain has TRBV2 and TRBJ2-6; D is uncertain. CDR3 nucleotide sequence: TGTGCCAGCAGTGAAACTACTGGGGCCAACGTCCTGACTTTC. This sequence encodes CASSETTGANVLTF.